One and the same sample provided the 25 T cell receptor beta chains below, sequenced in a study of CD8+ T cells in alopecia areata. As the sequencing template, cDNA was produced by extracting RNA and reverse transcribing it. Profiled with immunoSEQ multiplex PCR; TCRdb holds only in-frame clones, not every one. Seen here are more than 11,000 clones, 50% to 70% observed once, and the top ten hold about 11%. Alopecia areata patients gave lesional scalp punch biopsies and peripheral blood samples. Sample: skin, taken at week 0. The receptors originated from a human donor with alopecia areata.

The rearrangement joins TRBV2 to TRBJ2-5; 9 bases align to TRBD1. The CDR3 sequence is 13 residues long. V lost 6 bases and J lost 2; bases outside the gene matches: 1. Germline V gene lookup returns CDR1 SNHLY and CDR2 FYNNEI. CDR3 in DNA: TGTGCCAGCAGCGACAGGGGGCAAGAGACCCAGTACTTC. Translation: CASSDRGQETQYF.

As for this clone: The junction does not match germline at one end; this may be a read error. Other DNA sequences of this sample code for an identical CDR3. The chain is built from TRBV5-4 and TRBJ2-5, with 7 nucleotides matching TRBD2. Germline V gene data show CDR1 as SGHNT and CDR2 as YYREEE (reference sequence). This CDR3 contains 14 residues. CDR3 amino acids: CASSLGGTKETQYF. CDR3 coding DNA: TGCGCCAGCAGCTTAGGTGGGACTAAAGAGACCCAGTACTTC.

The rearrangement joins TRBV7-2 to TRBJ1-2; 8 bases match TRBD1. In germline, CDR1 is SGHTA, CDR2 FQGNSA. The CDR3 spans 13 residues. V lost 2 bases to trimming and J lost 7 bases; unmatched junction nucleotides: 3. The CDR3 bases are TGTGCCAGCAGCTTACAGGGGGCGCGTGGCTACACCTTC. It is translated as CASSLQGARGYTF.

This sequence joins TRBV2 and TRBJ1-1; the match to TRBD1 covers 8 bases. The V gene end was trimmed by 6 bases and the J gene end by 6 bases; junction bases not matched to a gene: 6. In germline, CDR1 is SNHLY, CDR2 FYNNEI. The CDR3 extends over 13 amino acids. CDR3 sequence reads: CASREDREAEAFF. The CDR3 region has the DNA TGTGCCAGCAGGGAGGACAGGGAGGCTGAAGCTTTCTTT.

This clone turned up a few times. This chain links TRBV10-3 with TRBJ1-1, with 7 bases aligning to TRBD1. Germline V gene data show CDR1 as ENHRY and CDR2 as SYGVKD. Unmatched junction bases numbered 6, after V lost 5 bases and J lost 0 bases. This CDR3 region has 15 residues. CDR3 amino acids: CAISQGGQMNTEAFF. The CDR3 nucleotides are TGTGCCATCAGTCAGGGGGGACAAATGAACACTGAAGCTTTCTTT.

On this clone itself: This may be a read error: a much more frequent sequence differs by one nucleotide. CDR3 loop: CACRSTGFEQYF. The CDR3 DNA is TGTGCCTGCAGGTCTACAGGGTTCGAGCAGTACTTC. This chain joins TRBV6-5 and TRBJ2-7, with D possibly TRBD1 on 6 matching bases. Germline V gene lookup returns CDR1 MNHEY and CDR2 SVGAGI. The CDR3 runs to 12 residues.

The chain recombines TRBV18 with TRBJ2-7; 13 nucleotides line up with TRBD2. Germline trimming cut 2 bases from V and 6 bases from J; bases unmatched to any gene: 1. CDR3 size: 14 residues. Germline CDR1 is KGHSH and CDR2 is LQKENI. The CDR3 DNA is TGTGCCAGCTCACCAGGACTAGCGGGGGCCGAGCAGTACTTC. Its translation is CASSPGLAGAEQYF.

The gene calls are TRBV7-8 and TRBJ2-5; TRBD1 is a possible D gene (7 bases). Looked up from germline, CDR1 is SGHVS and CDR2 is FQNEAQ. Trimming left V 1 base short and J 5 bases short, with 20 bases between. There are 17 residues in the CDR3. The CDR3 DNA sequence: TGTGCCAGCAGCTTAGGCGGTTGGGCAGGGGGGTCGGAGACCCAGTACTTC. Protein product: CASSLGGWAGGSETQYF.

This clone was observed a few times. This chain connects TRBV6-1 to TRBJ1-5; D is undetermined. Germline CDR1 is MNHNS and CDR2 is SASEGT. V lost 6 bases, J lost 4 bases, and 13 bases lay in between. The CDR3 runs 14 residues. DNA of the CDR3: TGTGCCAGCAGATTATATAGGGAGAATCAGCCCCAGCATTTT. It codes for CASRLYRENQPQHF.

V and J are TRBV7-3 and TRBJ1-5; the D is unclear. The CDR3 is 13 residues long. Germline CDR1 SGHTA, CDR2 FQGTGA. Trimming pared 2 bases from V and 7 bases from J, leaving 9 bases between. The CDR3 DNA follows: TGTGCCAGCAGCTTAGCGCCTCAACAGCCCCAGCATTTT. Its translation: CASSLAPQQPQHF.

V is TRBV6-1 and J is TRBJ1-3; D may be TRBD1 (5 bases). This CDR3 is 15 amino acids long. V lost 6 bases to trimming and J lost 0 bases, with 12 bases between them. Germline V CDR1 and CDR2: MNHNS, SASEGT. The CDR3 loop reads CASSNRDRSGNTIYF. Written as DNA, the CDR3 is TGTGCCAGCAGCAACCGGGACCGCTCTGGAAACACCATATATTTT.

The chain employs TRBV28 and TRBJ2-3; 10 bases are shared with TRBD2. Germline V lookup: CDR1 MDHEN, CDR2 SYDVKM. The CDR3 has 16 residues. The ends lost 7 bases at V and 2 bases at J; junction bases unmatched: 9. CDR3 nucleotide sequence: TGTGCCAGCATGCCTCTAGCGGGGGTCCCCACAGATACGCAGTATTTT. Translation gives CASMPLAGVPTDTQYF.

The chain uses TRBV4-3 and TRBJ2-7; 9 bases align to TRBD1. CDR1 is LGHNA and CDR2 is YSLEER in the germline V gene. Trimming at V came to 0 bases and at J to 6 bases, leaving 3 bases not matched to a gene. The CDR3 runs to 14 residues. CDR3: CASSQDWTGAEQYF. The CDR3 DNA sequence: TGCGCCAGCAGCCAAGACTGGACAGGGGCCGAGCAGTACTTC.

The chain recombines TRBV5-1 with TRBJ1-6; tentatively, D is TRBD1 (6 bases). V lost 2 bases, J lost 8 bases, and 11 bases lay in between. CDR1 is SGHRS, CDR2 YFSETQ, per germline. The CDR3 spans 14 residues. As DNA, the CDR3 is TGCGCCAGCAGCTTATTAGGGGGTCATTCACCCCTCCACTTT. Translation gives CASSLLGGHSPLHF.

The chain carries TRBV28 and TRBJ2-5; TRBD1 is a possible D gene (6 bases). Germline CDR1 reads MDHEN; CDR2 reads SYDVKM. Trimming pared 5 bases from V and 3 bases from J, leaving 16 bases between. This CDR3 comprises 15 residues. Written as DNA, the CDR3 is TGTGCCAGCAGTATCACAGGGTTCCCGAAAGAGACCCAGTACTTC. Residues: CASSITGFPKETQYF.

Points on this clone: This same CDR3 is encoded by further DNA sequences in the sample. The CDR3, as DNA: TGCGCCAGCTGGGGGAGCGGGGGGGCCTCCTACAATGAGCAGTTCTTC. Protein: CASWGSGGASYNEQFF. The rearrangement links TRBV5-1 to TRBJ2-1; 10 bases are a match to TRBD2. Germline V gene data show CDR1 as SGHRS and CDR2 as YFSETQ. The V gene end was trimmed by 7 bases and the J gene end by 0 bases; junction bases not matched to a gene: 7. There are 16 residues in the CDR3.

This clone was recorded a few times. This chain joins TRBV18 and TRBJ1-5; TRBD1 is a possible D gene (5 bases). The CDR3 spans 15 residues. Germline lookup yields CDR1 KGHSH and CDR2 LQKENI. Trimming pared 1 base from V and 4 bases from J, leaving 11 bases between. Here the CDR3 DNA reads TGTGCCAGCTCACCACGGGAAGAGGGGAATCAGCCCCAGCATTTT. Its protein product is CASSPREEGNQPQHF.

The chain joins TRBV10-3 to TRBJ2-3; 8 bases line up with TRBD2. J was trimmed by 5 bases and V by 11 bases; bases with no gene match: 18. The length of the CDR3 is 16 residues. Germline assignment: CDR1 ENHRY and CDR2 SYGVKD. Here the CDR3 reads CALVPGLGRSGDTQYF. The DNA of the CDR3 is TGTGCCCTTGTACCGGGACTAGGCCGCTCTGGAGATACGCAGTATTTT.

By share, this clone ranks as medium-sized (0.01 to 0.1%). The V and J genes are TRBV27 and TRBJ1-1, with a weak D call TRBD1 (5 bases). The CDR3 consists of 13 residues. Germline V gene data show CDR1 as MNHEY and CDR2 as SMNVEV (reference sequence). V was cut by 6 bases and J by 4 bases, with 12 bases left in between. The CDR3 nucleotides read TGTGCCAGCAGCTCCCCAGGGATCACTGAAGCTTTCTTT. Protein product: CASSSPGITEAFF.

This clone was counted once. The J gene is TRBJ2-5, the V gene TRBV2; possibly TRBD1 or TRBD2 for D (5 bases each). The DNA end lines up better with TRBJ2-7; the J call may be wrong. This CDR3 has 14 residues. Germline CDR1 and CDR2: SNHLY and FYNNEI. Here the CDR3 reads CASRDPGVTYEQYF. DNA for the CDR3: TGTGCCAGCCGGGACCCCGGGGTTACCTACGAGCAGTACTTC.

This clone was seen only a few times. The chain employs TRBV7-9 and TRBJ1-3; possible D gene TRBD1, 6 bases. V shed 4 bases and J shed 0 bases, with 13 bases lying between them. The V gene's germline CDR1 is SEHNR and CDR2 FQNEAQ (reference sequence). The CDR3 is made up of 16 amino acids. In DNA, the CDR3 is TGTGCCAGCAGCTCCCTTGTGACAGGCTCTGGAAACACCATATATTTT. It translates to CASSSLVTGSGNTIYF.

The V gene is TRBV19, the J gene TRBJ1-1; D gene unclear. The CDR3 is made up of 14 amino acids. Germline V gene data show CDR1 as LNHDA and CDR2 as SQIVND (reference sequence). V was pared by 3 bases and J by 5 bases, with 13 bases between. CDR3 amino acids: CASSIVGMRTEAFF. CDR3 coding DNA: TGTGCCAGTAGTATTGTAGGGATGAGGACTGAAGCTTTCTTT.

Only a few counts were recorded for this clone. V and J are TRBV5-1 and TRBJ1-3; possibly TRBD1 for D (6 bases). V lost 0 bases and J 0 bases, leaving 13 bases between the germline ends. The CDR3 contains 17 residues. Germline assignment: CDR1 SGHRS and CDR2 YFSETQ. CDR3 protein: CASSLVAGQHSGNTIYF. Here the CDR3 DNA reads TGCGCCAGCAGCTTGGTCGCGGGACAACACTCTGGAAACACCATATATTTT.

The chain combines TRBV9 with TRBJ1-3; D possibly corresponds to TRBD1 (6 bases). The CDR3 is 16 amino acids. V was trimmed by 0 bases and J by 3 bases, leaving 13 bases between them. Germline-derived CDR1 and CDR2 are SGDLS and YYNGEE. The CDR3 sequence is CASSVARGGSGNTIYF. The CDR3 nucleotides are TGTGCCAGCAGCGTAGCTCGGGGGGGCAGTGGAAACACCATATATTTT.

This clone was picked up a small number of times. This chain links TRBV4-3 with TRBJ1-2; maybe TRBD1 (6 bases). Per germline, CDR1 LGHNA and CDR2 YSLEER. Trimming took 0 bases from V and 6 from J, leaving 17 bases between them. There are 16 residues in the CDR3. Here the CDR3 reads CASSQDRVGGVDGYTF. As DNA, the CDR3 is TGCGCCAGCAGCCAAGATCGGGTTGGGGGCGTTGATGGCTACACCTTC.